The clone carrying this TCR beta chain was seen only a few times. The antigen remains undetermined. This specimen belongs to a study of somatic mutations in cytotoxic T cells in rheumatoid arthritis. In the study overall: Certain V beta antibody-stained T-cell populations, V beta1+ cells sequenced for TCRB among them, were flow-sorted to nearly 100% purity.

Germline assignment: CDR1 MNHEY and CDR2 SMNVEV (reference sequence). Trimming shortened V by 0 bases and J by 4 bases, and 9 bases separated the two germline ends. The CDR3 length is 14 residues. Here immunoSEQ multiplex PCR was the method, and the copy in TCRdb shows in-frame clones only, minus some. Among about 6,700 clones listed, 70% were seen once. Study-wide results and caveats: A largest CD8+ clone above 20% of CD8+ cells occurred in about an eighth of the 65 patients.

The chain uses TRBV27 and TRBJ1-1; D possibly corresponds to TRBD1 (5 bases). Sequenced: CD8+ T cells sorted from blood. The receptor was derived from a middle-aged man in good health. In DNA form, the CDR3 reads TGTGCCAGCAGTTTATCGGGGGGGAGCACTGAAGCTTTCTTT. This translates into CASSLSGGSTEAFF.